Listed here are 15 T cell receptor beta chains from one sample, sequenced in a study of blood T cell repertoires in COVID-19. The data were produced by immunoSEQ multiplex PCR, yet TCRdb's version contains in-frame clones alone and is incomplete. Altogether 240,000 or so clones are present, 88% being singletons, with the ten largest covering under 0.95%. Sequenced: peripheral blood. These TCRs come from a woman in her 30s with acute or convalescent COVID-19.

This sequence joins TRBV30 and TRBJ2-3; TRBD2 aligns across 9 bases. The V segment lost 2 bases and the J segment 2 bases; nucleotides outside the gene matches: 5. Germline V gene sequence: CDR1 GTSNPN, CDR2 SVGIG (reference sequence). The CDR3 runs to 15 residues. CDR3 DNA sequence: TGTGCCTGGAGTTCGCTAGCGGGGACCACAGATACGCAGTATTTT. It encodes CAWSSLAGTTDTQYF. Filled out from reference TRBV30 and TRBJ2-3, the complete variable domain reads SQTIHQWPATLVQPVGSPLSLECTVEGTSNPNLYWYRQAAGRGLQLLFYSVGIGQISSEVPQNLSASRPQDRQFILSSKKLLLSDSGFYLCAWSSLAGTTDTQYFGPGTRLTVL.

The V gene is TRBV27, the J gene TRBJ2-2; 8 bases are shared with TRBD1. Germline assignment: CDR1 MNHEY and CDR2 SMNVEV (reference sequence). The CDR3 covers 13 residues. CDR3 in DNA: TGTGCGACCACGACAGGGGACACCGGGGAGCTGTTTTTT. Its protein product is CATTTGDTGELFF.

CDR3 sequence reads: CASSRSGTSGIMETQYF. The CDR3 coding sequence is TGCGCCAGCAGCCGCTCCGGGACTAGCGGGATTATGGAGACCCAGTACTTC. The chain carries TRBV5-1 and TRBJ2-5; 13 nucleotides align to TRBD2. Germline loops: CDR1 SGHRS, CDR2 YFSETQ. The CDR3 contains 17 residues. Trimming removed 4 bases from V and 5 bases from J; junction bases left unmatched: 11.

This clone has only one observation. The J gene is TRBJ2-5, the V gene TRBV5-1; TRBD2 aligns across 10 bases. The CDR3 extends over 16 amino acids. The V segment lost 4 bases and the J segment 7 bases; nucleotides outside the gene matches: 13. Per the germline V gene, CDR1 is SGHRS and CDR2 is YFSETQ. The CDR3 here is CASSPELAGGYGTQYF. The CDR3 nucleotides are TGCGCCAGCAGCCCAGAATTAGCGGGAGGTTACGGGACCCAGTACTTC.

The CDR3 DNA reads as TGTGCCTGGAGTGTCGCCTCGAGCACTGAAGCTTTCTTT. This sequence encodes CAWSVASSTEAFF. The gene calls are TRBV30 and TRBJ1-1; D not resolved. Looked up from germline, CDR1 is GTSNPN and CDR2 is SVGIG (reference sequence). This CDR3 region has 13 residues. V dropped 0 bases and J dropped 4 bases, with 9 bases sitting between them.

The J gene is TRBJ2-1, the V gene TRBV7-6; possible D gene TRBD2, 6 bases. Germline-derived CDR1 and CDR2 are SGHVS and FNYEAQ. Trimming cost V 3 bases and J 6 bases, with 18 bases left between them. This CDR3 has 16 amino acids. This CDR3 reads CASSFGGFGISNEQFF. The CDR3, as DNA: TGTGCCAGCAGCTTCGGGGGATTCGGTATAAGCAATGAGCAGTTCTTC.

The chain couples TRBV6-1 to TRBJ1-2; 7 bases map to TRBD1. The CDR3 is made up of 17 amino acids. Trimming cost V 2 bases and J 10 bases; bases outside gene matches: 19. The germline V gene has CDR1 MNHNS and CDR2 SASEGT. The CDR3 region is CASSEPQDRRRRKDYTF. CDR3 sequence (DNA): TGTGCCAGCAGTGAACCCCAGGACAGGCGCCGTCGGAAGGACTACACCTTC.

This clone was picked up many times. The chain uses TRBV30 and TRBJ1-2; D is undetermined. V was cut by 0 bases and J by 8 bases, with 10 bases left in between. The CDR3 is 12 residues long. Germline V lookup: CDR1 GTSNPN, CDR2 SVGIG (reference sequence). The CDR3 DNA reads as TGTGCCTGGAGTGTAAGGCCGGGGGGCTACACCTTC. This gives the protein CAWSVRPGGYTF.

There are a few counts of this clone. This chain connects TRBV21-1 to TRBJ1-3; no check of the table's D call, TRBD1, against the DNA was made. TRBV21-1 is a documented pseudogene. The CDR3 length is 13 residues. The CDR3 region is CASSNREGNTIYF. The CDR3 DNA sequence: TGTGCCAGCAGCAACAGGGAAGGAAACACCATATATTTT.

V gene TRBV5-4 combines with J gene TRBJ1-1, with 7 bases identical to TRBD1. Germline CDR1 SGHNT, CDR2 YYREEE (reference sequence). The CDR3 has 15 residues. With V trimmed by 4 bases and J by 4 bases, 10 bases remained unmatched. This chain's CDR3 is CASSPPGTVATEAFF. The CDR3 nucleotides are TGTGCCAGCAGCCCCCCCGGGACAGTGGCCACTGAAGCTTTCTTT.

The rearrangement joins TRBV7-2 to TRBJ1-3; D is unclear. V dropped 4 bases and J dropped 6 bases, with 16 bases sitting between them. Germline V gives CDR1 SGHTA, CDR2 FQGNSA. The CDR3 contains 15 residues. The CDR3 DNA reads TGTGCCAGCAGCTCCCAGGCCCGGAGGGTAAACACCATATATTTT. It yields the protein CASSSQARRVNTIYF.

The chain carries TRBV19 and TRBJ2-2; D might be TRBD2 (5 bases). The CDR3 contains 13 residues. CDR1 and CDR2 (germline): LNHDA, SQIVND (reference sequence). V was cut by 4 bases and J by 6 bases, with 9 bases left in between. CDR3 sequence reads: CASSTGSPGELFF. CDR3 DNA: TGTGCCAGTAGTACGGGAAGCCCCGGGGAGCTGTTTTTT.

The chain uses TRBV6-5 and TRBJ2-1; TRBD2 matches 7 bases. Germline CDR1 reads MNHEY; CDR2 reads SVGAGI. V lost 0 bases to trimming and J lost 8 bases; unmatched junction nucleotides: 10. The CDR3 is 16 residues long. CDR3 DNA: TGTGCCAGCAGTTACTCGTGGGGGAGGGTAGATCATGAGCAGTTCTTC. Its translation is CASSYSWGRVDHEQFF.

V usage is TRBV4-3 and J usage is TRBJ2-3; D ambiguous. CDR1 LGHNA and CDR2 YSLEER come from the germline V gene. Between the trimmed V and J ends, which lost 4 bases and 8 bases, there was a span of 13 bases. The CDR3 spans 13 residues. For the CDR3, the DNA is TGCGCCAGCAGCCCGGTTCGGTCGGGTACGCAGTATTTT. Translation gives CASSPVRSGTQYF.

The chain combines TRBV7-2 with TRBJ1-5; no reliable D call. The CDR3 runs 14 residues. V was cut by 2 bases and J by 0 bases, with 5 bases left in between. The V gene's germline CDR1 is SGHTA and CDR2 FQGNSA. CDR3 nucleotide sequence: TGTGCCAGCAGCTTAACCTATAGCAATCAGCCCCAGCATTTT. Its translation: CASSLTYSNQPQHF.